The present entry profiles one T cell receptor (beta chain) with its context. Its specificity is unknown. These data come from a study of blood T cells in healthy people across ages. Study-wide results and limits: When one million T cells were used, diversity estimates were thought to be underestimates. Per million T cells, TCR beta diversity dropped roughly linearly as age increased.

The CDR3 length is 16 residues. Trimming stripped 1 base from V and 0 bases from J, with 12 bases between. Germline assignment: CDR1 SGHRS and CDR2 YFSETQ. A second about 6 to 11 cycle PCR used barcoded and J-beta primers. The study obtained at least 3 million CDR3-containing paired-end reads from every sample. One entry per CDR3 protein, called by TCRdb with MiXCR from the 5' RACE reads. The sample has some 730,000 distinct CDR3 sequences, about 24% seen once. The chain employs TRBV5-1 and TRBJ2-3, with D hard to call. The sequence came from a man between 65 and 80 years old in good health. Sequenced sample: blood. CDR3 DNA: TGCGCCAGCAGCTTGTCCGGTTCTACTAGCACAGATACGCAGTATTTT. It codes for CASSLSGSTSTDTQYF.